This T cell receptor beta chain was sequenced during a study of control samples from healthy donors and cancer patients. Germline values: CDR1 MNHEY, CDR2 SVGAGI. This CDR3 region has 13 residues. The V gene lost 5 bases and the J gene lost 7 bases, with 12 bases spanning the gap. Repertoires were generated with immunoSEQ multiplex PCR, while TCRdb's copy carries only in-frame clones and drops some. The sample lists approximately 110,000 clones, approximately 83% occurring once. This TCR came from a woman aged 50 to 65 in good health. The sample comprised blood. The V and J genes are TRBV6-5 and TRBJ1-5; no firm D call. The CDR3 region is CASSRRGGQPQHF. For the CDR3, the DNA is TGTGCCAGCAGTCGAAGAGGCGGGCAGCCCCAGCATTTT.